A single sample is the source of the 27 T cell receptor beta chains below, sequenced in a study of T cells in Graves' hyperthyroidism and ophthalmopathy. Amplified regions were TCR beta CDR3 sequences from RNA transcripts. First-round RT-PCR of the TCR CDR3 relied on the HTBI primer set. TCRdb itself ran the multiplex PCR reads through MiXCR, one entry per CDR3 protein. Of 600,000 to 650,000 distinct CDR3 sequences detected, around 20% appear once; the ten largest clones hold over 30%. The sample taken for sequencing was blood. The receptor source for this set is a man aged 30 to 45 with Graves' ophthalmopathy.

This clonotype has only a few counts. The V and J genes are TRBV24-1 and TRBJ2-3, with 9 nucleotides matching TRBD1. The trim removed 3 bases at V and 1 base at J, leaving 10 bases unmatched. The CDR3 is made up of 18 amino acids. The germline gives CDR1 KGHDR, CDR2 SFDVKD. Written as DNA, the CDR3 is TGTGCCACCAGTGATCGGACAGGGGTTGGGGATGGCACAGATACGCAGTATTTT. This codes for CATSDRTGVGDGTDTQYF.

The rearrangement links TRBV6-2 or TRBV6-3 to TRBJ1-2; D is unresolved. The CDR3 is made up of 15 amino acids. The V gene lost 0 bases and the J gene lost 7 bases, with 15 bases spanning the gap. Germline lookup yields CDR1 MNHEY and CDR2 SVGEGT. The CDR3 bases are TGTGCCAGCAGTTACTCAGGCAGCTCCGAGGGTGGCTACACCTTC. Its translation is CASSYSGSSEGGYTF.

This chain joins TRBV19 and TRBJ2-5, with 11 bases lining up with TRBD1. The CDR3 loop spans 15 amino acids. Trimming cost V 9 bases and J 2 bases; bases outside gene matches: 8. The V gene's germline CDR1 is LNHDA and CDR2 SQIVND (reference sequence). CDR3 loop: CARRGQGARQETQYF. The CDR3 bases are TGTGCCAGACGCGGACAGGGGGCGCGTCAAGAGACCCAGTACTTC.

This chain joins TRBV7-9 and TRBJ2-2; maybe TRBD2 (5 bases). The CDR3 sequence is 14 residues long. V was shortened by 10 bases and J by 7 bases, with 19 bases between the two germline ends. The germline CDR1 and CDR2 sequences are SEHNR and FQNEAQ (reference sequence). DNA of the CDR3: TGTGCCATCCCCCGCGGGCCCTGGGGCGGGGAGCTGTTTTTT. It is translated as CAIPRGPWGGELFF.

The sample holds many counts of this clonotype. An end of the junction does not agree with germline; a read error may underlie this. This sequence joins TRBV28 and TRBJ1-5; no reliable D call. CDR1 is MDHEN and CDR2 is SYDVKM in the germline V gene. The CDR3 is made up of 15 amino acids. This CDR3 reads CASSLSGQGNQPQHF. DNA of the CDR3: TGCGCCAGCAGCTTGTCCGGCCAAGGCAATCAGCCCCAGCATTTT.

The CDR3 nucleotides are TGTGCCAGCAGTTCATACCAGAATCAGCCCCAGCATTTT. It yields the protein CASSSYQNQPQHF. The genes are TRBV28 and TRBJ1-5; D unresolved. CDR3 size: 13 residues. Between the trimmed V and J ends, which lost 4 bases and 4 bases, there was a span of 8 bases. The germline CDR1 and CDR2 sequences are MDHEN and SYDVKM.

The chain combines TRBV15 with TRBJ2-1, with D perhaps TRBD2 (6 bases). The CDR3 has 16 amino acids. Germline CDR1 is LNHNV and CDR2 is YYDKDF (reference sequence). V was shortened by 5 bases and J by 3 bases, with 17 bases between the two germline ends. Here the CDR3 DNA reads TGTGCCACCAGCGGAGGAGGGTCTAATAACTACAATGAGCAGTTCTTC. It is translated as CATSGGGSNNYNEQFF.

This clonotype was seen a handful of times. The chain recombines TRBV11-2 with TRBJ2-1; D uncertain. The ends were cut back, 0 bases at V and 6 bases at J, with 18 bases in the middle. Germline CDR1 reads SGHAT; CDR2 reads FQNNGV. The CDR3 has 17 residues. The CDR3 sequence: CASSLEVGFMWGNEQFF. Written as DNA, the CDR3 is TGTGCCAGCAGCTTAGAGGTGGGGTTCATGTGGGGCAATGAGCAGTTCTTC.

This chain uses TRBV28 with TRBJ2-7; D might be TRBD1 (5 bases). Trimming took off 2 bases at V and 5 bases at J, with 10 bases between the two ends. The CDR3 loop spans 13 amino acids. CDR1 and CDR2 from the germline V gene are MDHEN and SYDVKM. The CDR3 region is CASSLARVDEQYF. For the CDR3, the DNA is TGTGCCAGCAGTTTAGCCAGGGTTGACGAGCAGTACTTC.

Comments on this clonotype: A read error may produce the germline difference seen at one junction end. The V and J genes are TRBV7-2 and TRBJ2-3, with 7 bases matching TRBD2. Germline V gene lookup returns CDR1 SGHTA and CDR2 FQGNSA. CDR3 length: 15 amino acids. The CDR3 sequence: CVSSSSGAGTDTQYF. The CDR3 nucleotides read TGTGTCAGCAGCTCTAGCGGAGCGGGCACAGATACGCAGTATTTT.

The table lists this clonotype with a few counts. This chain connects TRBV19 to TRBJ2-7, with a weak D call TRBD1 (7 bases). V was trimmed by 3 bases and J by 0 bases, leaving 12 bases between them. Per the germline V gene, CDR1 is LNHDA and CDR2 is SQIVND (reference sequence). The CDR3 length is 15 residues. The CDR3 DNA sequence: TGTGCCAGTAGTATCGCGGGACAGAGCTCCTACGAGCAGTACTTC. Protein sequence: CASSIAGQSSYEQYF. Variable domain in full (rest from reference TRBV19 and TRBJ2-7): DGGITQSPKYLFRKEGQNVTLSCEQNLNHDAMYWYRQDPGQGLRLIYYSQIVNDFQKGDIAEGYSVSREKKESFPLTVTSAQKNPTAFYLCASSIAGQSSYEQYFGPGTRLTVT.

In this sample, this clonotype turned up many times. The chain joins TRBV3-1 to TRBJ1-1, with 9 nucleotides matching TRBD1. Germline CDR1 and CDR2: LGHDT and YNNKEL (reference sequence). The CDR3 consists of 14 residues. Losses at the gene ends were 4 bases for V and 5 bases for J; bases not matched to a gene: 5. The CDR3 here is CASSLRQGGTEAFF. CDR3 nucleotide sequence: TGTGCCAGCAGCCTTCGACAGGGGGGAACTGAAGCTTTCTTT.

This clonotype was counted ten times or more. This sequence joins TRBV28 and TRBJ1-1; the D is unclear. CDR1 MDHEN and CDR2 SYDVKM come from the germline V gene. Deletions cut 5 bases from V and 3 bases from J, with 13 bases between. The CDR3 consists of 14 residues. The CDR3 DNA reads as TGTGCCAGCAGTCCCCCGCGTGAGGACACTGAAGCTTTCTTT. It is translated as CASSPPREDTEAFF.

This clonotype was observed at least ten times. The chain recombines TRBV18 with TRBJ1-1; TRBD1 agrees at 8 bases. The germline CDR1 and CDR2 sequences are KGHSH and LQKENI. This CDR3 contains 15 residues. The V and J ends lost 8 bases and 1 base, in that order; junction bases with no gene match: 9. CDR3 sequence reads: CASQGQGGQNTEAFF. The CDR3 DNA follows: TGTGCCAGCCAAGGACAGGGCGGACAGAACACTGAAGCTTTCTTT.

This clonotype is a singleton in its sample. V is TRBV28 and J is TRBJ2-7; D call uncertain. The length of the CDR3 is 15 residues. Germline assignment: CDR1 MDHEN and CDR2 SYDVKM. The V end lost 3 bases, the J end lost 5 bases, and 17 bases lay between the germline ends. The CDR3 DNA sequence: TGTGCCAGCAGTTTCTTCCCGTGGGGTGAGCACGAGCAGTACTTC. As protein: CASSFFPWGEHEQYF.

The V and J genes are TRBV12-3 or TRBV12-4 and TRBJ1-1; no firm D call. V was cut by 3 bases and J by 6 bases, with 11 bases left in between. The CDR3 extends over 13 amino acids. CDR3 DNA: TGTGCCAGCAGTTTCAGACTAGTCGCTGAAGCTTTCTTT. Encoded protein: CASSFRLVAEAFF.

This clonotype was seen more than once but under ten times. V usage is TRBV19 and J usage is TRBJ2-7; possible D gene TRBD2, 6 bases. Germline-derived CDR1 and CDR2 are LNHDA and SQIVND (reference sequence). The V end was cut by 5 bases, the J end by 3 bases, with 17 bases between. The CDR3 is 15 amino acids. The CDR3 DNA reads TGTGCCAGTAGTGATAGGGACTTCCGAAGCTACGAGCAGTACTTC. The encoded protein is CASSDRDFRSYEQYF.

This clonotype was counted a few times. This chain connects TRBV20-1 to TRBJ2-1; D might be TRBD1 (5 bases). This CDR3 is 14 amino acids long. CDR1 is DFQATT, CDR2 SNEGSKA, per germline (reference sequence). The V end was cut by 0 bases, the J end by 8 bases, with 14 bases between. The CDR3 here is CSARDQRQKDEQFF. The CDR3 DNA reads as TGCAGTGCTAGAGATCAGAGACAGAAAGATGAGCAGTTCTTC.

This clonotype came up a few times. The J gene is TRBJ2-1, the V gene TRBV7-3, with 8 bases lining up with TRBD2. V trimming: 5 bases; J trimming: 9 bases; junction bases outside the gene matches: 15. The CDR3 is 16 amino acids. Germline CDR1 SGHTA, CDR2 FQGTGA. The CDR3: CASSLHGRGIRSEQFF. CDR3 nucleotide sequence: TGTGCCAGCAGCCTCCACGGGAGGGGGATTAGGAGTGAGCAGTTCTTC.

The chain couples TRBV20-1 to TRBJ2-5; 10 positions agree with TRBD2. This CDR3 is built from 15 residues. The V and J ends lost 0 bases and 5 bases, in that order; junction bases with no gene match: 6. Germline values: CDR1 DFQATT, CDR2 SNEGSKA (reference sequence). The CDR3 region has the DNA TGCAGTGCTAGAGATCCAGCGGGAGGGCCCGAGACCCAGTACTTC. This codes for CSARDPAGGPETQYF.

This clonotype has at least ten counts. The J gene is TRBJ2-7, the V gene TRBV30; the D is unclear. V lost 0 bases to trimming and J lost 4 bases, with 10 bases between them. The germline CDR1 and CDR2 sequences are GTSNPN and SVGIG (reference sequence). CDR3 length equals 13 residues. The CDR3, as DNA: TGTGCCTGGAGTGTAATGGGATTTTACGAGCAGTACTTC. Its protein product is CAWSVMGFYEQYF.

The gene calls are TRBV28 and TRBJ2-7; D remains ambiguous. The germline V gene encodes CDR1 MDHEN and CDR2 SYDVKM. The CDR3 has 12 amino acids. The V and J ends lost 8 bases and 0 bases respectively, with 8 bases between them. The CDR3 bases are TGTGCCAGCCTGAGGAGCTCCTACGAGCAGTACTTC. This encodes CASLRSSYEQYF.

For this clonotype: A much larger clone is a single base away; this may be a read error. The rearrangement joins TRBV27 to TRBJ2-1; 10 bases are a match to TRBD2. Trimming at V came to 8 bases and at J to 7 bases, leaving 11 bases not matched to a gene. Germline V CDR1 and CDR2: MNHEY, SMNVEV (reference sequence). This CDR3 spans 15 amino acids. In DNA, the CDR3 is TGTGCCAGCCGTCAGATAGCGGGAGGATGGAATGAGCAGTTCTTC. Its translation: CASRQIAGGWNEQFF.

This clonotype was recorded many times. This chain links TRBV6-1 with TRBJ1-1; 8 nucleotides match TRBD1. V shed 5 bases and J 4 bases; nucleotides not matched to a gene: 6. Germline V gives CDR1 MNHNS, CDR2 SASEGT. The CDR3 consists of 14 residues. DNA for the CDR3: TGTGCCAGCAGTTCGGACAGGGTTAGCACTGAAGCTTTCTTT. Protein: CASSSDRVSTEAFF.

The rearrangement links TRBV28 to TRBJ2-7; D uncertain. This CDR3 has 14 amino acids. Germline V gene sequence: CDR1 MDHEN, CDR2 SYDVKM. Trimming removed 5 bases from V and 0 bases from J, with 11 bases in between. The DNA for the CDR3 is TGTGCCAGCAGTCAAAGACTTAGCTCCTACGAGCAGTACTTC. This gives the protein CASSQRLSSYEQYF.

The V call is TRBV5-1, the J call TRBJ2-7; 8 nucleotides align to TRBD2. V shed 4 bases and J 6 bases; nucleotides not matched to a gene: 6. The CDR3 sequence is 13 residues long. The germline gives CDR1 SGHRS, CDR2 YFSETQ. This chain's CDR3 is CASSRAGVGEQYF. In DNA, the CDR3 is TGCGCCAGCAGCCGAGCGGGAGTAGGCGAGCAGTACTTC.

The chain is built from TRBV7-2 and TRBJ2-5; TRBD2 matches 8 bases. The CDR3 length is 16 residues. Germline-derived CDR1 and CDR2 are SGHTA and FQGNSA. After removal of 2 bases from V and 4 bases from J, the junction contained 9 bases not matched to a gene. This CDR3 reads CASSLTSGYPGETQYF. The CDR3 DNA sequence: TGTGCCAGCAGCTTAACTAGCGGATATCCGGGAGAGACCCAGTACTTC.